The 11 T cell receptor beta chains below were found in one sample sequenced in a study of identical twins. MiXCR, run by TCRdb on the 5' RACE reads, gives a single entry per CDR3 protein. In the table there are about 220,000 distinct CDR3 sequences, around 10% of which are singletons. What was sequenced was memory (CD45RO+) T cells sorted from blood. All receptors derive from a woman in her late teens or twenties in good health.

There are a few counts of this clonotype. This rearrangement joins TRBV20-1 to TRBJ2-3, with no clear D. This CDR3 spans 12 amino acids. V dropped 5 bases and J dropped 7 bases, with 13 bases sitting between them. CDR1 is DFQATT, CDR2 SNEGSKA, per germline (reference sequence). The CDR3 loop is CSAGETGNTQYF. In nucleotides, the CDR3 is TGCAGTGCTGGGGAAACCGGCAATACGCAGTATTTT.

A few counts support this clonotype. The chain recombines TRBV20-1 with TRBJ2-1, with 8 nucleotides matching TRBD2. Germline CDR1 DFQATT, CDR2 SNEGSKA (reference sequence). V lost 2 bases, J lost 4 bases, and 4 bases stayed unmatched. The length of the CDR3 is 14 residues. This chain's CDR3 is CSARFLAGYNEQFF. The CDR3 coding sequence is TGCAGTGCTAGATTCCTAGCGGGTTACAATGAGCAGTTCTTC.

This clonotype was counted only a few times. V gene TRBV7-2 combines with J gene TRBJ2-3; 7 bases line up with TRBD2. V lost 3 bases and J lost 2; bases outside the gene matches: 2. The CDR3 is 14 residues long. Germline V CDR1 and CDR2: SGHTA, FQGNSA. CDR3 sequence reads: CASSFSGHTDTQYF. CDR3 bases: TGTGCCAGCAGCTTTAGCGGGCACACAGATACGCAGTATTTT.

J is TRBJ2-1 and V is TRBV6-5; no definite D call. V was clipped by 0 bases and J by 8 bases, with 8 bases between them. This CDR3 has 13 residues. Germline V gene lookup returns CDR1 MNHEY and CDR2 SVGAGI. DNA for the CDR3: TGTGCCAGCAGTTACTCCTCTCGGTATGAGCAGTTCTTC. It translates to CASSYSSRYEQFF.

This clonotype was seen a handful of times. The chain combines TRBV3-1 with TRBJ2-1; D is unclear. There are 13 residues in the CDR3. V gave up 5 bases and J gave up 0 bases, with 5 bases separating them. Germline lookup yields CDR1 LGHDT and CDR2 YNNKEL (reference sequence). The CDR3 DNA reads TGTGCCAGCAGCGGACCCTCCTACAATGAGCAGTTCTTC. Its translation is CASSGPSYNEQFF.

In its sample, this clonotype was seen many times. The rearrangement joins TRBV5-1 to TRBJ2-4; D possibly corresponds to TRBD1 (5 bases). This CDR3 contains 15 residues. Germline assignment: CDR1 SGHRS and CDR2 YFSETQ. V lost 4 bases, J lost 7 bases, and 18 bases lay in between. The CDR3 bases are TGCGCCAGCAGCGGCGACGGCAGGGTCGGGAACATTCAGTACTTC. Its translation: CASSGDGRVGNIQYF.

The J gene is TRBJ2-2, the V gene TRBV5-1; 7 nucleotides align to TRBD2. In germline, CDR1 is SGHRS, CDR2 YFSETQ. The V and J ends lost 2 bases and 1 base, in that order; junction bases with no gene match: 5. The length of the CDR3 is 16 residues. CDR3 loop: CASSFGPSGNTGELFF. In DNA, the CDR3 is TGCGCCAGCAGCTTCGGCCCTAGCGGGAACACCGGGGAGCTGTTTTTT.

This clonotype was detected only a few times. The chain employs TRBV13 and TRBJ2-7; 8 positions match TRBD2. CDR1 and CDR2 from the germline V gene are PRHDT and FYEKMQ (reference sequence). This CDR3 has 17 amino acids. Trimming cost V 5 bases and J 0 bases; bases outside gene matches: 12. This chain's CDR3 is CASSGLPGGGSSYEQYF. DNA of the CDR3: TGTGCCAGCAGCGGGCTCCCTGGCGGGGGGAGCTCCTACGAGCAGTACTTC.

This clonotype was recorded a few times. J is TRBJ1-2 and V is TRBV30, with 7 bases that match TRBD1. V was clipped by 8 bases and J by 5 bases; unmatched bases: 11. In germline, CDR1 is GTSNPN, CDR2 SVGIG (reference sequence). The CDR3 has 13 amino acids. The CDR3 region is CAGPTGLTYGYTF. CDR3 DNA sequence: TGTGCCGGCCCGACAGGGCTAACTTATGGCTACACCTTC.

The CDR3 bases are TGTGCTAGTGGACAGGGGATGGTTGAAAAACTGTTTTTT. It is translated as CASGQGMVEKLFF. The chain links TRBV12-5 to TRBJ1-4; 7 bases agree with TRBD1. V was clipped by 6 bases and J by 7 bases; unmatched bases: 5. Germline CDR1 and CDR2: LGHNT and FRNRAP. This CDR3 comprises 13 residues.

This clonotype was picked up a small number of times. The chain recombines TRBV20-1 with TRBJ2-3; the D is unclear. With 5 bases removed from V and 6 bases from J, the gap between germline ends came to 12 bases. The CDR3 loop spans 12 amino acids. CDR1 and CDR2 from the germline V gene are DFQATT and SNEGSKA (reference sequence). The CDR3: CSAAPLGDTQYF. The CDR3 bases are TGCAGTGCTGCGCCCCTAGGGGATACGCAGTATTTT.